The clone carrying this T cell receptor (beta chain) has more than one count but fewer than ten. Original processing notes: From reference gene primer amplification, estimates of nucleated cell counts were derived. Sequencing was performed with immunoSEQ multiplex PCR; in TCRdb, only in-frame clones are kept and a portion is missing. D and trimming come from the DNA, and the V and J calls and clone size come from that table. The sample lists about 200,000 clones; about three quarters were seen once. These data belong to a study of blood T cell repertoires in COVID-19. Study information: The analysed material was cDNA or gDNA that came from T cells, B-cell-depleted T cells, or PBMCs.

The origin of this receptor is a woman aged 70-85 years with acute or convalescent COVID-19. The sample was peripheral blood.

The CDR3 nucleotides are TGTGCCAGCAGCAAAGTGACCGGGACACCATTTTCAGCGGGGTACAGGGATGAGCAGTTCTTC. Protein: CASSKVTGTPFSAGYRDEQFF. V and J are TRBV21-1 and TRBJ2-1; the table assigns TRBD2, which was not confirmed against the DNA. TRBV21-1 is a recognized pseudogene. The CDR3 is 21 residues long.